Here is one T cell receptor (beta chain) with its context. The data were obtained in a study of cytomegalovirus exposure and HLA in healthy donors. A multiplex PCR was run with 60 Vbeta primers and 13 Jbeta primers. TCRdb keeps only in-frame clones here, not all; method: immunoSEQ multiplex PCR. In the table there are some 120,000 clones, 65% to 85% of which are singletons. Trimming at V came to 2 bases and at J to 5 bases, leaving 3 bases not matched to a gene. The CDR3 runs to 15 residues. The germline CDR1 and CDR2 sequences are MGHRA and YSYEKL. The chain has TRBV4-1 and TRBJ1-4, with 9 bases lining up with TRBD1. The sample consisted of PBMCs. The sequence came from a man aged 50 or older in good health and CMV-seronegative. CDR3 sequence (DNA): TGCGCCAGCAGCCAATCCGGACAGGGGAATGAAAAACTGTTTTTT. It translates to CASSQSGQGNEKLFF.